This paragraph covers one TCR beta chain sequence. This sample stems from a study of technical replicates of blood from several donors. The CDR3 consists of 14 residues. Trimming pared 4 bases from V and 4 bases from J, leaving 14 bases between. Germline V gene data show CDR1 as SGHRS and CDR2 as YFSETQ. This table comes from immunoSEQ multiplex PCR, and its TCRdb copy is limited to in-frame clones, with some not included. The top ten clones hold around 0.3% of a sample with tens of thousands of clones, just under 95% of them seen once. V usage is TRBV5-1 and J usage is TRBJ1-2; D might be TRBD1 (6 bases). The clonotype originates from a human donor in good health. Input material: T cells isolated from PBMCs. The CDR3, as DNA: TGCGCCAGCAGCCATGAACAGGGTGTCTATGGCTACACCTTC. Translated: CASSHEQGVYGYTF.